Sequencing of this TCR beta chain was carried out in a study of shared clonotypes between healthy human individuals. This CDR3 contains 12 residues. Per the germline V gene, CDR1 is SGHNT and CDR2 is YYREEE (reference sequence). The ends were cut back, 4 bases at V and 5 bases at J, with 10 bases in the middle. In regard to this clone: Its antigen is as yet unknown.

Broader study findings: Against clonotypes common to all four donors, non-shared ones had lower generation probabilities.

The assay ran at deep level. The material for each subset, its genomic DNA, was split evenly across several immunoSEQ plates. Profiling relied on immunoSEQ multiplex PCR, and the TCRdb table lists in-frame clones only, not all of them. The table shows some 980,000 clones, with over 60% occurring only once. What was sequenced was memory CD4+ T cells sorted from blood. Subset meaning: CD45RA-negative fraction. The clonotype was recovered from a man younger than 30 in good health. This sequence joins TRBV5-4 and TRBJ2-7; no clear D gene. This CDR3 reads CASSPDRDEQYF. CDR3 DNA sequence: TGTGCCAGCAGCCCGGATCGCGACGAGCAGTACTTC.